One sample yielded the 25 T cell receptor beta chains listed below, sequenced in a study of cytomegalovirus exposure and HLA in healthy donors. TCRdb's copy holds only in-frame clones and misses some; the assay was immunoSEQ multiplex PCR. Of about 240,000 clones in the sample, roughly 86% were seen once. The material sequenced was PBMCs. The receptors derive from a woman younger than 45 in good health and CMV-seropositive.

This rearrangement joins TRBV5-1 to TRBJ2-5, with 7 bases matching TRBD1. Germline loops: CDR1 SGHRS, CDR2 YFSETQ. The V segment lost 2 bases and the J segment 4 bases; nucleotides outside the gene matches: 8. This CDR3 is built from 15 residues. CDR3 residues: CASSFTDRVGETQYF. CDR3 sequence (DNA): TGCGCCAGCAGCTTTACCGACAGGGTCGGAGAGACCCAGTACTTC.

This clone occurred a few times. The V call is TRBV11-2, the J call TRBJ2-1; 8 bases are shared with TRBD2. Per the germline V gene, CDR1 is SGHAT and CDR2 is FQNNGV. The CDR3 has 12 residues. The V gene end was trimmed by 5 bases and the J gene end by 15 bases; junction bases not matched to a gene: 9. CDR3 amino acids: CASSRGGGGPFF. The CDR3 DNA reads TGTGCCAGCAGCCGGGGGGGAGGGGGACCGTTCTTC. Together with reference TRBV11-2 and TRBJ2-1, the CDR3 gives the full variable domain: EAGVAQSPRYKIIEKRQSVAFWCNPISGHATLYWYQQILGQGPKLLIQFQNNGVVDDSQLPKDRFSAERLKGVDSTLKIQPAKLEDSAVYLCASSRGGGGPFFGPGTRLTVL.

The rearrangement links TRBV27 to TRBJ2-1; no definite D call. The V and J ends lost 3 bases and 9 bases respectively, with 9 bases between them. Germline V gene sequence: CDR1 MNHEY, CDR2 SMNVEV (reference sequence). CDR3 length: 12 amino acids. The CDR3 DNA sequence: TGTGCCAGCAGTTTTCCAGGTGGTGAGCAGTTCTTC. This gives the protein CASSFPGGEQFF.

J is TRBJ2-7 and V is TRBV5-1; D remains unclear. The V end was cut by 0 bases, the J end by 6 bases, with 10 bases between. This CDR3 comprises 13 residues. Germline V gives CDR1 SGHRS, CDR2 YFSETQ. The CDR3 DNA reads TGCGCCAGCAGCTTGGCCGGGTCCCTCGAGCAGTACTTC. Translation: CASSLAGSLEQYF.

This clone was counted many times. This rearrangement joins TRBV10-1 to TRBJ2-3; D ambiguous. V was clipped by 4 bases and J by 1 base, with 9 bases between them. This CDR3 region has 14 residues. The germline V gene encodes CDR1 WNHNN and CDR2 SYGVQD (reference sequence). DNA of the CDR3: TGCGCCAGCAGTGGGAGCTTGGGCACAGATACGCAGTATTTT. This translates into CASSGSLGTDTQYF.

This clone occurred once. The gene calls are TRBV19 and TRBJ2-2; TRBD2 matches at 10 bases. Germline assignment: CDR1 LNHDA and CDR2 SQIVND (reference sequence). The V segment lost 4 bases and the J segment 3 bases; nucleotides outside the gene matches: 5. The CDR3 runs to 16 residues. CDR3 amino acids: CASSTTTSGHTGELFF. In nucleotides, the CDR3 is TGTGCCAGTAGTACTACGACTAGCGGGCACACCGGGGAGCTGTTTTTT.

The chain is built from TRBV30 and TRBJ2-1; D unclear. Per germline, CDR1 GTSNPN and CDR2 SVGIG (reference sequence). This CDR3 region has 14 residues. V lost 1 base and J 0 bases, leaving 7 bases between the germline ends. The CDR3 reads CAWSGQSSYNEQFF. The CDR3 bases are TGTGCCTGGAGTGGGCAAAGCTCCTACAATGAGCAGTTCTTC.

The V gene is TRBV6-6, the J gene TRBJ2-4, with 7 bases fitting TRBD1. The CDR3 has 15 residues. Germline V gives CDR1 MNHNY, CDR2 SVGAGI (reference sequence). V lost 7 bases, J lost 6 bases, and 12 bases stayed unmatched. The CDR3 DNA is TGTGCCAGCACCCCAGCCCGGGACAGCCCAAACATTCAGTACTTC. Its protein product is CASTPARDSPNIQYF.

This sequence joins TRBV4-1 and TRBJ1-5, with 10 nucleotides matching TRBD1. Germline CDR1 is MGHRA and CDR2 is YSYEKL. The CDR3 contains 15 residues. V gave up 5 bases and J gave up 6 bases; unmatched junction bases: 7. CDR3: CASSSRQGAGQPQHF. CDR3 DNA: TGCGCCAGCAGCTCCCGACAGGGGGCAGGTCAGCCCCAGCATTTT.

The rearrangement joins TRBV5-4 to TRBJ1-4; TRBD1 aligns across 7 bases. With V trimmed by 3 bases and J by 8 bases, 7 bases remained unmatched. Germline V CDR1 and CDR2: SGHNT, YYREEE (reference sequence). The length of the CDR3 is 14 residues. CDR3 loop: CASSSTGEREKLFF. The CDR3 DNA reads TGTGCCAGCAGCTCAACAGGGGAGAGGGAAAAACTGTTTTTT.

J is TRBJ1-2 and V is TRBV7-9, with TRBD1 matching over 7 bases. V lost 8 bases and J lost 7; bases outside the gene matches: 7. The CDR3 runs to 12 residues. CDR1 is SEHNR and CDR2 is FQNEAQ in the germline V gene (reference sequence). The CDR3 here is CASGRDSLGYTF. For the CDR3, the DNA is TGTGCCAGCGGCCGGGACAGCCTTGGCTACACCTTC.

This rearrangement joins TRBV4-2 to TRBJ2-1; TRBD1 is a possible D gene (5 bases). This CDR3 spans 16 amino acids. Trimming took 0 bases from V and 3 from J, leaving 12 bases between them. The germline CDR1 and CDR2 sequences are LGHNA and YNFKEQ. DNA for the CDR3: TGTGCCAGCAGCCAAGACAAGGCCAGGGACTACAATGAGCAGTTCTTC. It yields the protein CASSQDKARDYNEQFF.

The chain is built from TRBV7-2 and TRBJ2-1; D uncertain. V shed 5 bases and J shed 5 bases, with 10 bases lying between them. The CDR3 contains 13 residues. CDR1 is SGHTA and CDR2 is FQGNSA in the germline V gene. The CDR3 sequence: CASSPGSHNEQFF. The CDR3 DNA reads TGTGCCAGCAGCCCCGGGTCGCACAATGAGCAGTTCTTC.

V and J are TRBV29-1 and TRBJ2-5; D not resolved. Trimming left V 6 bases short and J 0 bases short, with 8 bases between. CDR1 and CDR2 from the germline V gene are SQVTM and ANQGSEA. The CDR3 has 12 residues. The CDR3, as DNA: TGCAGCGTCGACATGTACCAAGAGACCCAGTACTTC. Its protein is CSVDMYQETQYF.

The chain recombines TRBV7-9 with TRBJ2-7; D is unclear. Germline CDR1 reads SEHNR; CDR2 reads FQNEAQ (reference sequence). There are 12 residues in the CDR3. Trimming stripped 2 bases from V and 3 bases from J, with 5 bases between. The CDR3 DNA follows: TGTGCCAGCAGCTTAAGCGACTACGAGCAGTACTTC. It is translated as CASSLSDYEQYF.

This clone was counted a single time. The J gene is TRBJ1-4, the V gene TRBV28; tentative D call: TRBD1 (5 bases). The ends were cut back, 6 bases at V and 3 bases at J, with 11 bases in the middle. This CDR3 contains 14 residues. CDR1 is MDHEN and CDR2 is SYDVKM in the germline V gene. The CDR3 DNA follows: TGTGCCAGCAGGAGGGGCGGGGCTAATGAAAAACTGTTTTTT. This encodes CASRRGGANEKLFF.

The chain couples TRBV27 to TRBJ2-7, with D tentatively TRBD1 (6 bases). V lost 3 bases and J lost 6, with 15 bases in between. The CDR3 is made up of 14 amino acids. CDR1 is MNHEY, CDR2 SMNVEV, per germline (reference sequence). CDR3 in amino acids: CASSFIGARGEQYF. The CDR3 DNA is TGTGCCAGCAGTTTTATCGGGGCCAGGGGCGAGCAGTACTTC.

As regards this clone: One end of the junction varies from germline; a read error may be responsible. The J gene is TRBJ2-1, the V gene TRBV6-1; 15 bases are shared with TRBD2. This CDR3 has 14 amino acids. CDR1 is MNHNS and CDR2 is SASEGT in the germline V gene. In nucleotides, the CDR3 is TGTGCCAGCAGTGACGCCGGGACTAGCGGGAGGTTCCTCTTC. Protein sequence: CASSDAGTSGRFLF.

This chain joins TRBV7-9 and TRBJ2-2, with D possibly TRBD2 on 5 matching bases. The CDR3 runs to 15 residues. Trimming took 10 bases from V and 1 from J, leaving 16 bases between them. Germline CDR1 is SEHNR and CDR2 is FQNEAQ (reference sequence). The CDR3 here is CANPPREGNTGELFF. In DNA, the CDR3 is TGTGCCAACCCCCCCCGGGAAGGGAACACCGGGGAGCTGTTTTTT.

The chain has TRBV18 and TRBJ2-2; maybe TRBD2 (6 bases). With 6 bases removed from V and 7 bases from J, the gap between germline ends came to 15 bases. CDR3 length: 14 amino acids. Per the germline V gene, CDR1 is KGHSH and CDR2 is LQKENI. The CDR3 nucleotides are TGTGCCAGCTCCCTCGACCGGGGGATCGGGGAGCTGTTTTTT. Translated: CASSLDRGIGELFF. The complete variable domain, with remaining parts taken from reference TRBV18 and TRBJ2-2, reads NAGVMQNPRHLVRRRGQEARLRCSPMKGHSHVYWYRQLPEEGLKFMVYLQKENIIDESGMPKERFSAEFPKEGPSILRIQQVVRGDSAAYFCASSLDRGIGELFFGEGSRLTVL.

V and J are TRBV21-1 and TRBJ2-7; TRBD2 is taken as the D call from the table, unchecked against the DNA. TRBV21-1 represents a pseudogene. The CDR3 extends over 15 amino acids. CDR3 sequence reads: CASPPGLAGYYEQYF. The DNA of the CDR3 is TGTGCCAGCCCTCCGGGACTAGCGGGATACTACGAGCAGTACTTC.

The chain combines TRBV13 with TRBJ2-2; weak D call: TRBD1 (5 bases). The CDR3 has 14 residues. Per the germline V gene, CDR1 is PRHDT and CDR2 is FYEKMQ (reference sequence). Trimming took off 3 bases at V and 3 bases at J, with 8 bases between the two ends. The CDR3: CASSFRGYTGELFF. Written as DNA, the CDR3 is TGTGCCAGCAGCTTTAGGGGTTACACCGGGGAGCTGTTTTTT.

This clone has only a few counts. The chain uses TRBV30 and TRBJ1-2; D is possibly TRBD1 (5 bases). The germline V gene encodes CDR1 GTSNPN and CDR2 SVGIG (reference sequence). The ends were cut back, 3 bases at V and 7 bases at J, with 9 bases in the middle. The CDR3 runs 11 residues. The CDR3 DNA reads as TGTGCCTGGAGCCGCAGGGTTGGCTACACCTTC. This sequence encodes CAWSRRVGYTF.

The chain employs TRBV6-6 and TRBJ1-1, with 9 bases that match TRBD1. Germline V gene sequence: CDR1 MNHNY, CDR2 SVGAGI (reference sequence). This CDR3 has 15 amino acids. J lost 1 base, V lost 6 bases, and 6 bases had no gene match. CDR3 loop: CASRRSGQGNTEAFF. The DNA for the CDR3 is TGTGCCAGCAGAAGGTCGGGACAGGGGAACACTGAAGCTTTCTTT.

The rearrangement uses TRBV5-1 and TRBJ2-7; 10 bases line up with TRBD2. Germline assignment: CDR1 SGHRS and CDR2 YFSETQ. After removal of 3 bases from V and 4 bases from J, the junction contained 4 bases not matched to a gene. The CDR3 is 14 amino acids. This CDR3 is CASSSASGSYEQYF. The CDR3 DNA reads TGCGCCAGCAGCTCGGCTAGCGGGAGTTACGAGCAGTACTTC.